This note documents a single T cell receptor (beta chain) sequence. The repertoire was sequenced with immunoSEQ multiplex PCR; TCRdb's copy has only in-frame clones and lacks some. The table has more than 65,000 clones, roughly 92% seen once; the top ten hold roughly 0.4%. The record originates from a study of technical replicates of blood from several donors. Deletions cut 4 bases from V and 3 bases from J, with 12 bases between. Germline CDR1 and CDR2: MGHRA and YSYEKL. The CDR3 runs to 15 residues. This clonotype was sampled from a human donor in good health. V gene TRBV4-1 combines with J gene TRBJ2-2; possible D gene TRBD2, 6 bases. Material for sequencing was T cells isolated from PBMCs. The DNA for the CDR3 is TGCGCCAGCAGCCCCCGGGACTCCTACACCGGGGAGCTGTTTTTT. As protein: CASSPRDSYTGELFF.